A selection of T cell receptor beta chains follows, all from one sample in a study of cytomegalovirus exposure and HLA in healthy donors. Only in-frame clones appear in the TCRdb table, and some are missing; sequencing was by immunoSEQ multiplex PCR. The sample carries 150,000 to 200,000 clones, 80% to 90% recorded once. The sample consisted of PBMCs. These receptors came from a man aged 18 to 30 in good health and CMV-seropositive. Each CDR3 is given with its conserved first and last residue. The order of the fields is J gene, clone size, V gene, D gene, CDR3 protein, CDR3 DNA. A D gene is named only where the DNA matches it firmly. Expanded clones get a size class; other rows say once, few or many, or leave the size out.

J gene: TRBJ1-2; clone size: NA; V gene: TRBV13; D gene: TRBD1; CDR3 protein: CASSWIQGVHTF; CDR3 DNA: TGTGCCAGCAGCTGGATACAGGGGGTCCACACCTTC
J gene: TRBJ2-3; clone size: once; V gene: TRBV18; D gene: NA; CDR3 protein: CASSRVSTDTQYF; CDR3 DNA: TGTGCCAGCTCACGTGTAAGCACAGATACGCAGTATTTT
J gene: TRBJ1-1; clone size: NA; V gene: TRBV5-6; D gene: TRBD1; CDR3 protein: CASSPTGRGPTEAFF; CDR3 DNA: TGTGCCAGCAGCCCGACGGGCAGGGGGCCCACTGAAGCTTTCTTT
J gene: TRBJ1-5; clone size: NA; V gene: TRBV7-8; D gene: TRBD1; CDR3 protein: CASSLDWDSGGQPQHF; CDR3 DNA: TGTGCCAGCAGCTTAGATTGGGACAGTGGGGGTCAGCCCCAGCATTTT
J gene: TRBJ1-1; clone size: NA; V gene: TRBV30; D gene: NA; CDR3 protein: CAWSDNEAFF; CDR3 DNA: TGTGCCTGGAGTGACAATGAAGCTTTCTTT
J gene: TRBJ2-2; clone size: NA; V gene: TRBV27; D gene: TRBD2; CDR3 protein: CASSLWLAGAGELFF; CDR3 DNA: TGTGCCAGCAGTTTATGGCTAGCGGGGGCCGGGGAGCTGTTTTTT
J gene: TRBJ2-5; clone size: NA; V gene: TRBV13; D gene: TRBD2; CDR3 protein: CASSLVGLAGVQETQYF; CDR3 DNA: TGTGCCAGCAGCTTAGTGGGACTAGCGGGGGTTCAAGAGACCCAGTACTTC
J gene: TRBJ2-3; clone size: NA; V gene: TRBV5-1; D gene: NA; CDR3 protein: CASSPDGVGTDTQYF; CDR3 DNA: TGCGCCAGCAGCCCCGACGGGGTCGGCACAGATACGCAGTATTTT
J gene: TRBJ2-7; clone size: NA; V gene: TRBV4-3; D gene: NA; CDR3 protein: CASSQERAVTYEQYF; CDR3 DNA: TGCGCCAGCAGCCAAGAAAGAGCTGTGACCTACGAGCAGTACTTC
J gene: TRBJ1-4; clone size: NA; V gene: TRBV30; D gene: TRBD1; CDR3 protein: CAWSLTGATNEKLFF; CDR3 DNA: TGTGCCTGGAGTCTGACAGGGGCAACTAATGAAAAACTGTTTTTT
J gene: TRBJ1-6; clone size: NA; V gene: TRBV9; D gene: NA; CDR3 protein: CASSVQGSNSPLHF; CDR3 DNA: TGTGCCAGCAGCGTACAGGGGAGCAATTCACCCCTCCACTTT
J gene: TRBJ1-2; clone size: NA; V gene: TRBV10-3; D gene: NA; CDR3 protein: CAISEPSYGYTF; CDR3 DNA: TGTGCCATCAGTGAGCCCAGCTATGGCTACACCTTC
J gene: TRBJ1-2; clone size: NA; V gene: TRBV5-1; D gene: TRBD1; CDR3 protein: CASSPGQGAWGYTF; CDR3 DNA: TGCGCCAGCTCCCCGGGGCAGGGGGCTTGGGGCTACACCTTC
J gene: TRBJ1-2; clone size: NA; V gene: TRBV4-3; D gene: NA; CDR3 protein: CASSQEGGPVYGYTF; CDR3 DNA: TGCGCCAGCAGCCAAGAGGGGGGGCCGGTCTATGGCTACACCTTC